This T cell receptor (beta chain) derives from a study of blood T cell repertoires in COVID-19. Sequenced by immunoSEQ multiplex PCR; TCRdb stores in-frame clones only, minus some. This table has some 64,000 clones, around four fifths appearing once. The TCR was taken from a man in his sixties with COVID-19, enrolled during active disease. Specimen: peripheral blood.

CDR3: CASSYPGPPGELFF. Here the CDR3 DNA reads TGTGCCAGCAGTTACCCTGGCCCACCCGGGGAGCTGTTTTTT. The chain recombines TRBV6-5 with TRBJ2-2; D not certain. From germline, CDR1 is MNHEY and CDR2 SVGAGI. With 2 bases removed from V and 6 bases from J, the gap between germline ends came to 10 bases. This CDR3 spans 14 amino acids.